A single TCR beta chain is shown here with its context. Its antigen remains unidentified. This entry comes from a study of T cells in Graves' hyperthyroidism and ophthalmopathy. Thyroid ultrasound and orbital computed tomography, with clinical symptoms and serum thyroxine and TRAb, informed diagnoses. Study-level results: Blood also held most thyroid clonotypes expanded beyond 0.001. Separation of ophthalmopathy from stable hyperthyroidism was achieved by a 13 V-J model. Model output signaled ophthalmopathy a median approximately six months ahead of onset.

Using RNA transcripts as the source, TCR beta CDR3 regions were amplified. TCR CDR3 regions were first amplified by RT-PCR with HTBI primers. Using its own MiXCR run on the multiplex PCR reads, TCRdb lists one record per CDR3 protein. The sample contains 660,000 or so distinct CDR3 sequences, less than 45% of which appear only once. V lost 5 bases and J lost 6; bases outside the gene matches: 4. The CDR3 sequence is 15 residues long. The germline CDR1 and CDR2 sequences are SGHAT and FQNNGV. Source material: peripheral blood or thyroid tissue (not recorded which). The sequence came from an adult man with Graves' disease, either hyperthyroidism or ophthalmopathy (not recorded which). V is TRBV11-2 and J is TRBJ1-6; 10 positions agree with TRBD1. In DNA form, the CDR3 reads TGTGCCAGCAGCAACCGGGACAGGGGTAATTCACCCCTCCACTTT. Encoded protein: CASSNRDRGNSPLHF.